This T cell receptor (beta chain) is drawn from a study of tumour-infiltrating T cells in Burkitt lymphoma (dated by TCRdb to the early 2020s). Regarding the research as a whole: All epidemiological subtypes of Burkitt lymphoma were represented among the 80 or so patients who made up the cohort. TCR repertoire data were correlated with clinical outcome; productive clonality predicted overall and progression-free survival, independent of established prognosticators including age at diagnosis. The paper's findings and limits, for the study overall: Several public clonotypes shared across numerous Burkitt lymphoma patients were found, and shared tumour neoantigen selection absent from diffuse large B-cell lymphoma was thereby suggested.

The trim is 7 bases for V and 4 bases for J, with a gap of 13 bases between the germline ends. CDR1 and CDR2 are read off the germline V gene as WSHSY and SAAADI. Measured from the cysteine to the phenylalanine, the CDR3 is 13 residues long. Of all the DNA, just the CDR3 is kept, 39 bases in frame from base 1. Only a few counts were recorded for this clone. Its antigen remains undetermined. No base quality values were provided; no much bigger clone lies one nucleotide off. Library method: the immunoSEQ multiplex PCR assay. Drawn from immuneACCESS, this table holds only the in-frame rearrangements with V and J called that TCRdb kept. Clones are partly lost; checked studies trace under half to an unresolved V gene and leave the rest unexplained. Across this sample there are 46,000 or so clones, with less than 35% seen only once. The top ten clones comprise about 3% of the sample.

Input material: tumor tissue. This TCR derives from a human donor with Burkitt lymphoma. Rearrangement joined TRBV10-2 to TRBJ1-2, and the D gene may be TRBD1, 5 bases matching. The nucleotide sequence is TGCGCCAGCAAAGTCAGGGAGGGCTATGGCTACACCTTC. Translated, it reads CASKVREGYGYTF.